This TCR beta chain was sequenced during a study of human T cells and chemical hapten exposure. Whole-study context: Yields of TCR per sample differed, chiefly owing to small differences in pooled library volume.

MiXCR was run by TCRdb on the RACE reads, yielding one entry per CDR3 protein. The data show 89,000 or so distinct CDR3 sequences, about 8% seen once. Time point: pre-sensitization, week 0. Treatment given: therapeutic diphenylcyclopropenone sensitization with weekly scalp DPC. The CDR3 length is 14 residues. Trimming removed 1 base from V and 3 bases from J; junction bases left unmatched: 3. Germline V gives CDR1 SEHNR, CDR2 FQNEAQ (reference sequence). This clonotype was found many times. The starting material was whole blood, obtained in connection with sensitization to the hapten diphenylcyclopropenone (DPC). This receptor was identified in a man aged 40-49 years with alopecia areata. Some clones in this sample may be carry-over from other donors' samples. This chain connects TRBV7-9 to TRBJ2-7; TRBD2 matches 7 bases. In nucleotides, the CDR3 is TGTGCCAGCAGCTTAGATGCTAGCGGCTACGAGCAGTACTTC. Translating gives CASSLDASGYEQYF.